A selection of T cell receptor beta chains follows, all from one sample in a study of control samples from healthy donors and cancer patients. The data were produced by immunoSEQ multiplex PCR, yet TCRdb's version contains in-frame clones alone and is incomplete. The table includes around 13,000 clones, more than 85% detected once. The sequenced sample was PBMCs. These receptors all come from a man older than 75 with lung cancer. CDR3s include the opening cysteine and the closing phenylalanine or tryptophan. A D gene is named only where the DNA matches it firmly. A clone size is listed for some rows: how often the clone was seen (once, few, many), or a class if it is expanded.

>TRBJ1-5|TRBV6-2/TRBV6-3|.|.
TGTGCCAGCAGTACCAGACCTCCCCATCAGCCCCAGCATTTT
CASSTRPPHQPQHF
>TRBJ1-2|TRBV7-9|.|.
TGTGCCAGCAGCGAACCCGGGACACTTAATGGCTACACCTTC
CASSEPGTLNGYTF
>TRBJ1-3|TRBV29-1|.|.
TGCAGCGTTGAAGTGGACTCTGGAAACACCATATATTTT
CSVEVDSGNTIYF
>TRBJ1-5|TRBV10-2|.|.
TGCGCCAGTGGTGGAGGAGTAGGTAGCAATCAGCCCCAGCATTTT
CASGGGVGSNQPQHF
>TRBJ1-2|TRBV6-2/TRBV6-3|TRBD1|.
TGTGCCAGCAGCCTCTTACAGGGGGCCTACGGCTACACCTTC
CASSLLQGAYGYTF
>TRBJ1-2|TRBV6-5|.|.
TGTGCCAGCAGTTACGGTTCACAGGGAAACTATGGCTACACCTTC
CASSYGSQGNYGYTF
>TRBJ2-7|TRBV6-5|TRBD2|.
TGTGCCAGCAAAGGGACTAGCGGTGACGAGCAGTACTTC
CASKGTSGDEQYF
>TRBJ2-5|TRBV20-1|.|.
TGCAGTGCCCAATGGGAGACCCAGTACTTC
CSAQWETQYF
>TRBJ1-2|TRBV2|.|once
TGTGCCAGCAGTGAAAGTGTCGGTGGCTATGGCTACACCTTC
CASSESVGGYGYTF
>TRBJ1-3|TRBV10-3|.|.
TGTGCCATCAGTGAGTCGGGGAGGCGCATATATTTT
CAISESGRRIYF
>TRBJ1-5|TRBV5-8|.|.
TGTGCCAGCAGCTTGGAGCAGGGAGTCAATCAGCCCCAGCATTTT
CASSLEQGVNQPQHF
>TRBJ2-2|TRBV6-4|.|.
TGTGCCAGCAGTGTCCTTCTTGGGGCGAGTGGCGGGGAGCTGTTTTTT
CASSVLLGASGGELFF
>TRBJ1-2|TRBV11-2|TRBD1|.
TGTGCCAGCAGCAGCACCGAATCAGGGGGCCAGTCTGGCTACACCTTC
CASSSTESGGQSGYTF
>TRBJ2-3|TRBV11-2|.|.
TGTGCCAGCAGTTACGACAGGATGCAGTATTTT
CASSYDRMQYF
>TRBJ1-6|TRBV28|.|.
TGTGCCAGCACTGGGGGGTTCGGGGCCTATAATTCACCCCTCCACTTT
CASTGGFGAYNSPLHF
>TRBJ1-4|TRBV3-1/TRBV3-2|.|.
TGTGCCAGCAGCTCTTCCCGGCAGATTAATGAAAAACTGTTTTTT
CASSSSRQINEKLFF
>TRBJ2-7|TRBV6-2/TRBV6-3|.|.
TGTGCCAGCAGCTCCGGACTGGGGGATTGGGGGCAGTACTTC
CASSSGLGDWGQYF
>TRBJ1-6|TRBV19|TRBD1|.
TGTGCCAGTAGTTCGACCTGGACCGGGACAGCAACGGGGTCACCCCTCCACTTT
CASSSTWTGTATGSPLHF
>TRBJ2-1|TRBV9|TRBD1|.
TGTGCCAGCAGCGTAGGCCCCCCCCGGGACAGGGTCAATGAGCAGTTCTTC
CASSVGPPRDRVNEQFF
>TRBJ2-7|TRBV7-2|.|.
TGTGCCAGCAGCTTAGACTGGGCCTACGAGCAGTACTTC
CASSLDWAYEQYF
>TRBJ2-2|TRBV5-8|.|.
TGTGCCAGCAGCTTGCCGCGGACAGACAAAGGCACCGGGGAGCTGTTTTTT
CASSLPRTDKGTGELFF
>TRBJ2-3|TRBV24-1|.|.
TGTGCCACGAGGCAGGCTAACACAGATACGCAGTATTTT
CATRQANTDTQYF
>TRBJ2-1|TRBV3-1/TRBV3-2|.|once
TGTGCCAGCACCCCCTCCGGGCGCTCCTACAATGAGCAGTTCTTC
CASTPSGRSYNEQFF
>TRBJ1-5|TRBV15|.|.
TGTGCCACCAGCACAGACAGATATAGCAATCAGCCCCAGCATTTT
CATSTDRYSNQPQHF
>TRBJ1-1|TRBV5-5|TRBD1|.
TGTGCCAGCAGCTTGACAGGGGGAACTGAAGCTTTCTTT
CASSLTGGTEAFF
>TRBJ1-2|TRBV28|.|.
TGTGCCAGCAGTTTGGTTGGGACCTATGGCTACACCTTC
CASSLVGTYGYTF
>TRBJ2-7|TRBV3-1/TRBV3-2|.|.
TGTGCCAGCAGTACCTCAAGGGTGAGAGAGCAGTACTTC
CASSTSRVREQYF
>TRBJ2-1|TRBV6-4|.|.
TGTGCCAGCAGTTGGGGTGTTGGCAATGAGCAGTTCTTC
CASSWGVGNEQFF
>TRBJ1-5|TRBV4-1|.|.
TGCGCCAGCAGCCCCTACAGGACAGCTAATAATCAGCCCCAGCATTTT
CASSPYRTANNQPQHF
>TRBJ1-2|TRBV12-3/TRBV12-4|.|.
TGTGCCAGCAGAGCCCCGTCGGGTTATGGCTACACCTTC
CASRAPSGYGYTF
>TRBJ1-4|TRBV6-5|.|.
TGTGCCAGCAGTTACCTCGGGACCGACGGTGGTGAAAAACTGTTTTTT
CASSYLGTDGGEKLFF
>TRBJ1-6|TRBV4-1|.|once
TGCGCCAGCAGCCCCCCTTCTCGGGGGAATTCACCCCTCCACTTT
CASSPPSRGNSPLHF
>TRBJ2-5|TRBV5-1|TRBD2|.
TGCGCCAGCAGCCCCGGAGGGGCGGGGGGGCAAGAGACCCAGTACTTC
CASSPGGAGGQETQYF
>TRBJ2-7|TRBV7-2|.|large
TGTGCCAGCAGCACGGACGGGGTAAGCTCCTACGAGCAGTACTTC
CASSTDGVSSYEQYF
>TRBJ2-1|TRBV5-1|.|.
TGCGCAGCGGGTAAGGGACAGCTAGGCGATGAGCAGTTCTTC
CAAGKGQLGDEQFF
>TRBJ1-1|TRBV5-1|.|.
TGCGCCAGCAGCCTTACAGGGTGGGGTGAAGCTTTCTTT
CASSLTGWGEAFF
>TRBJ2-3|TRBV27|.|once
TGTGCCAGCAGTTTGGGGGGACAACACTACACAGATACGCAGTATTTT
CASSLGGQHYTDTQYF
>TRBJ2-7|TRBV24-1|.|once
TGTGCCACCAGTGATCCAGGGATCAGCGAGCAGTACTTC
CATSDPGISEQYF
>TRBJ2-2|TRBV7-9|TRBD1|.
TGTGCCAGCAGCTTGACAGGGGGCGCGGGCACCGGGGAGCTGTTTTTT
CASSLTGGAGTGELFF